This T cell receptor (beta chain) appears in the sequencing data of a study of T cells of healthy individuals (dated by TCRdb to the late 2010s). Note on this clonotype: This receptor's antigen is unknown. No qualities accompany the bases; no much larger clone lies one base away.

Preparation of the library involved 5' RACE. Sequenced on an Illumina MiSeq. The public reads were reprocessed in TCRdb via fastp at Q25 and MiXCR, keeping in-frame beta chains. Rows with a matching CDR3 protein are joined into one entry that keeps the most common DNA and genes. The sample table contains 90,000 to 100,000 distinct CDR3 sequences; only one count was recorded for under 20% of them. The ten largest clones represent roughly 6.1% of the sample. Inclusive of the bounding cysteine and phenylalanine, the CDR3 is 14 residues long. Here the CDR3 DNA is all that survives: 42 bases in frame from base 1. Reading the germline V gene gives CDR1 SQVTM and CDR2 ANQGSEA. V lost 4 bases and J lost 3 bases, and the count of bases not matched to a germline gene is 2.

The sequence derives from a human donor in good health. The chain is assembled from TRBV29-1 and TRBJ2-3, with TRBD2 matching 12 junction bases. The CDR3 region reads CSVGLAGATDTQYF. The base sequence is TGCAGCGTTGGACTAGCGGGAGCTACAGATACGCAGTATTTT.